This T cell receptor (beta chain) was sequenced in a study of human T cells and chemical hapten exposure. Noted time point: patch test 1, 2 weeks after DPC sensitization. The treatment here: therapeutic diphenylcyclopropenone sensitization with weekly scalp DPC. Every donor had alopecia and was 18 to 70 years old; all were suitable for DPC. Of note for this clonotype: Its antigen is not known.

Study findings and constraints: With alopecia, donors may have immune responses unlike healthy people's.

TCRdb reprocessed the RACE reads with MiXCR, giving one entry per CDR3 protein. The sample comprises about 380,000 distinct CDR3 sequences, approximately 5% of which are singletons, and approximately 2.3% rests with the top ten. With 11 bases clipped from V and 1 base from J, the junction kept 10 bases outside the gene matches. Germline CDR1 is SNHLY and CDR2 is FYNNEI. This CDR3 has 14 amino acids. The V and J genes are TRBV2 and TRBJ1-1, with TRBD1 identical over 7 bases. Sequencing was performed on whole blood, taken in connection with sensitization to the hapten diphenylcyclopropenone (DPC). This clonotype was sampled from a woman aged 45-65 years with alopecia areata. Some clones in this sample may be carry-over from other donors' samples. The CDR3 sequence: CAGQQGRGNTEAFF. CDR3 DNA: TGTGCCGGACAACAGGGGAGGGGGAACACTGAAGCTTTCTTT.